This TCR beta chain was sequenced in a study of cytomegalovirus exposure and HLA in healthy donors. In the study overall: The approximately 100 million unique TCR beta sequences, from roughly 180 million T cells, were found by an earlier analysis. General study results and limits: According to an earlier analysis, most TCR beta V segments yielded productive rearrangements about 87% or about 30% of the time. With later analysis, a missense DCLRE1C variant became linked to TCR beta V- and J-gene trimming. In vitro data verified a few CMV-associated chains as specific for CMV antigens.

This clone was seen a few times. Its specificity is unknown. Trimming at V came to 1 base and at J to 0 bases, leaving 3 bases not matched to a gene. This CDR3 spans 15 amino acids. Germline values: CDR1 LNHDA, CDR2 SQIVND (reference sequence). 13 Jbeta primers and 60 Vbeta primers were used for the PCR. TCRdb's table, derived via immunoSEQ multiplex PCR, lists solely in-frame clones and lacks some. The sample holds approximately 100,000 clones, around 75% seen once. Specimen: PBMCs. This TCR derives from a man aged 50 to 59 in good health and CMV-seronegative. The chain couples TRBV19 to TRBJ2-7, with TRBD1 identical over 7 bases. CDR3: CASSIGDRGSYEQYF. DNA for the CDR3: TGTGCCAGTAGTATAGGGGACAGAGGCTCCTACGAGCAGTACTTC. Using reference TRBV19 and TRBJ2-7 for the parts outside the CDR3, the full variable domain is DGGITQSPKYLFRKEGQNVTLSCEQNLNHDAMYWYRQDPGQGLRLIYYSQIVNDFQKGDIAEGYSVSREKKESFPLTVTSAQKNPTAFYLCASSIGDRGSYEQYFGPGTRLTVT.